The rows below give T cell receptor beta chains drawn from one sample of a study of blood T cell repertoires in COVID-19. Sequencing used immunoSEQ multiplex PCR; TCRdb keeps in-frame clones, though not all of them. The sample shows some 400,000 clones, more than 75% of them seen only once. The sequencing sample was made of peripheral blood. These receptors were taken from a human donor in a cohort sampled during active COVID-19. The CDR3 runs from the conserved cysteine through the conserved F or W. A D gene is named only where the DNA matches it firmly. Rows may omit the clone size; those that give it use once, few, many or a size class.

d_gene	abundance	j_gene	v_gene	CDR3nt	CDR3aa
NA	NA	TRBJ2-1	TRBV5-4	TGTGCCAGCAGCACCGGGAGTGAGCAGTTCTTC	CASSTGSEQFF
TRBD2	NA	TRBJ2-1	TRBV9	TGTGCCAGCAGCGTAGAGTTCAGGACTAGCGGGAGGAATGAGCAGTTCTTC	CASSVEFRTSGRNEQFF
NA	NA	TRBJ2-1	TRBV28	TGTGCCAGCAGTTTAGCACTCTACAATGAGCAGTTCTTC	CASSLALYNEQFF
NA	NA	TRBJ2-7	TRBV28	TGTGCCAGCAGTTCCCCCCACGGCTACGAGCAGTACTTC	CASSSPHGYEQYF
NA	NA	TRBJ1-2	TRBV5-6	TGTGCCAGCCCCTGGTCGGGGGTGAACTATGGCTACACCTTC	CASPWSGVNYGYTF
NA	NA	TRBJ2-7	TRBV7-8	TGTGCCAGCAGCTTAGGAGGTTACGAGGGATACGAGCAGTACTTC	CASSLGGYEGYEQYF
NA	NA	TRBJ2-5	TRBV2	TGTGCCAGCAGCGTTACTCCGGGACTCCAATACTTC	CASSVTPGLQYF
TRBD2	NA	TRBJ2-1	TRBV3-1/TRBV3-2	TGTGCCAGCAGCCCCCTCCAGCGGGAGGATCAGTTCTTC	CASSPLQREDQFF
TRBD2	NA	TRBJ2-3	TRBV6-6	TGTGCCAGCGGCTCCGGGAGGGCCCCAGATACGCAGTATTTT	CASGSGRAPDTQYF
TRBD1	NA	TRBJ2-2	TRBV7-3	TGTGCCAGCAGCTTAAGAGGACAGGGGGCAAACACCGGGGAGCTGTTTTTT	CASSLRGQGANTGELFF
NA	NA	TRBJ2-7	TRBV11-1	TGTGCCAGCAGCTTAGTTTTGGGAGACGAGCAGTACTTC	CASSLVLGDEQYF
TRBD1	NA	TRBJ1-4	TRBV7-9	TGTGCCAGCACCCCGAACAGGGGGAATGAAAAACTGTTTTTT	CASTPNRGNEKLFF
TRBD1	NA	TRBJ2-2	TRBV9	TGTGCCAGCAGCCCACTCGGGACAGGGGCTTCGGCGGGCACCGGGGAGCTGTTTTTT	CASSPLGTGASAGTGELFF
NA	NA	TRBJ2-5	TRBV11-2	TGTGCCAGCAGCTTATCCAGGGCTCAAGAGACCCAGTACTTC	CASSLSRAQETQYF
TRBD1	NA	TRBJ1-6	TRBV14	TGTGCCAGCACGAGACAGGGGTATAATTCACCCCTCCACTTT	CASTRQGYNSPLHF
NA	NA	TRBJ1-5	TRBV27	TGTGCCAGCAGTTTATTCCGGGGTAGGCAGCCCCAGCATTTT	CASSLFRGRQPQHF
TRBD2	NA	TRBJ2-5	TRBV4-2	TGTGCCAGCAGCCAAGATATCAGCGGGAGGGCCAGTTGGGAGACCCAGTACTTC	CASSQDISGRASWETQYF
TRBD1	NA	TRBJ2-3	TRBV3-1/TRBV3-2	TGTGCCAGCAGCCCAAGGGACAGATCGGATACGCAGTATTTT	CASSPRDRSDTQYF
TRBD2	few	TRBJ2-7	TRBV2	TGTGCCAGCAGTGAAGCTTGGGGTAGCGGGAGGGCTGGCGAGCAGTACTTC	CASSEAWGSGRAGEQYF
TRBD2	NA	TRBJ2-1	TRBV4-1	TGCGCCAGCAGCAAGGGACTAGCGGGAGGTAATGAGCAGTTCTTC	CASSKGLAGGNEQFF
TRBD1	NA	TRBJ1-2	TRBV19	TGTGCCAGTAGTTTTGGACAGGCCTATGGCTACACCTTC	CASSFGQAYGYTF
NA	few	TRBJ1-5	TRBV3-1/TRBV3-2	TGTGCCAGCAGCGGACAGTATAGCAATCAGCCCCAGCATTTT	CASSGQYSNQPQHF
NA	NA	TRBJ2-5	TRBV5-4	TGTGCCAGCAGCCCGGAGTTGGAAGAGACCCAGTACTTC	CASSPELEETQYF
TRBD2	once	TRBJ2-7	TRBV9	TGTGCCAGCAGCCTGGGCGGACTAGCATCGTACGAGCAGTACTTC	CASSLGGLASYEQYF
NA	NA	TRBJ1-4	TRBV29-1	TGCAGCGTTGGGGAGGTGGAGAAACTGTTTTTT	CSVGEVEKLFF
NA	NA	TRBJ2-4	TRBV28	TGTGCCAGCAGTTTAATTCAGGGGATAGGGGCCAAAAACATTCAGTACTTC	CASSLIQGIGAKNIQYF
TRBD2	NA	TRBJ2-5	TRBV7-8	TGTGCCAGCAGCTCCCGGACTAGCGGGGGTCAAGAGACCCAGTACTTC	CASSSRTSGGQETQYF
TRBD1	NA	TRBJ1-2	TRBV6-6	TGTGCCAGCAACGATCTGGGGACAGGGTCTTATGGCTACACCTTC	CASNDLGTGSYGYTF
NA	NA	TRBJ2-7	TRBV5-1	TGCGCCAGCAGCCCGGACAGAAACTACTACGAGCAGTACTTC	CASSPDRNYYEQYF